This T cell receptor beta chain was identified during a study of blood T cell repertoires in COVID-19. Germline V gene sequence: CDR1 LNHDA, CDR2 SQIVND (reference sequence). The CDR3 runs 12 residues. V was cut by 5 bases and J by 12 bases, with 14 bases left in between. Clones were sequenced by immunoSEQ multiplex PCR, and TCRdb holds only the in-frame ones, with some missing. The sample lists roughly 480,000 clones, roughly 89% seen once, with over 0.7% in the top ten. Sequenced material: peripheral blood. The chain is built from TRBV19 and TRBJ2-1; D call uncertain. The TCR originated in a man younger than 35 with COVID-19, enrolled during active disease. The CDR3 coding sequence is TGTGCCAGTAGTCGCCAGTCGTTTGTGCAGTTCTTC. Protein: CASSRQSFVQFF.